What follows are 9 T cell receptor beta chains derived from one specimen sequenced in a study of early T cells in non-severe SARS-CoV-2 infection. TCRdb re-called the 5' RACE reads with MiXCR, one entry per CDR3 protein. This sample yields tens of thousands of distinct CDR3 sequences, of which about 4.6% are seen a single time; under 13% belongs to the top ten. The sample taken for sequencing was whole blood. The receptor set was obtained from an adult who was a healthcare worker with PCR-confirmed SARS-CoV-2 infection or an uninfected control (not recorded which).

There are many counts of this clonotype. The chain uses TRBV12-3 or TRBV12-4 and TRBJ1-1; TRBD1 aligns across 12 bases. Trimming at V came to 6 bases and at J to 2 bases, leaving 10 bases not matched to a gene. The CDR3 is 17 residues long. The DNA of the CDR3 is TGTGCCAGCAGCCCCCTTCCCGGGACAGGGGGCAACACTGAAGCTTTCTTT. Residues: CASSPLPGTGGNTEAFF.

About this clonotype itself: The junction shows a germline mismatch at one end, possibly a read error. The chain links TRBV11-2 to TRBJ2-1; no clear D gene. CDR3 length: 12 amino acids. Per the germline V gene, CDR1 is SGHAT and CDR2 is FQNNGV. The CDR3 loop is CVSISPYNEQFF. CDR3 DNA: TGTGTCAGCATCAGCCCCTACAATGAGCAGTTCTTC.

This clonotype was recorded at least ten times. V is TRBV28 and J is TRBJ1-6, with D unresolved. In germline, CDR1 is MDHEN, CDR2 SYDVKM. This CDR3 is built from 14 residues. Trimming took off 3 bases at V and 8 bases at J, with 11 bases between the two ends. The CDR3 bases are TGTGCCAGCAGTTTGTCCCCCTTAGATTCACCCCTCCACTTT. It codes for CASSLSPLDSPLHF.

This clonotype was recorded at least ten times. The V gene is TRBV12-3 or TRBV12-4, the J gene TRBJ1-2, with D perhaps TRBD1 (5 bases). V was shortened by 6 bases and J by 6 bases, with 20 bases between the two germline ends. The CDR3 totals 15 residues. CDR3 sequence reads: CASRLNQGALNGYTF. The DNA of the CDR3 is TGTGCCAGCAGGTTAAATCAGGGCGCGCTCAATGGCTACACCTTC.

This clonotype has a count of ten or more. The rearrangement links TRBV7-7 to TRBJ2-2; D ambiguous. V shed 0 bases and J shed 5 bases, with 7 bases lying between them. Germline V gives CDR1 SSHAT, CDR2 FNYEAQ (reference sequence). CDR3 length: 14 amino acids. This chain's CDR3 is CASSLAEQTGELFF. Here the CDR3 DNA reads TGTGCCAGCAGCTTAGCCGAACAAACCGGGGAGCTGTTTTTT.

This clonotype was picked up a small number of times. This chain uses TRBV5-4 with TRBJ2-7, with a weak D call TRBD2 (5 bases). The CDR3 is made up of 14 amino acids. Between the trimmed V and J ends, which lost 1 base and 1 base, there was a span of 9 bases. Germline CDR1 and CDR2: SGHNT and YYREEE (reference sequence). In nucleotides, the CDR3 is TGTGCCAGCAGCTTGCCGGGAAGGTCCTACGAGCAGTACTTC. It is translated as CASSLPGRSYEQYF.

Worth noting for this clonotype: A read error may account for a junction end that differs from germline. The chain carries TRBV7-6 and TRBJ1-6; TRBD1 agrees at 10 bases. This CDR3 has 15 residues. Germline lookup yields CDR1 SGHVS and CDR2 FNYEAQ. The CDR3 reads CVSSPGTGANSPLHF. CDR3 nucleotides: TGTGTCAGCAGCCCTGGGACAGGGGCTAATTCACCCCTCCACTTT.

This clonotype was observed a handful of times. The V gene is TRBV19, the J gene TRBJ2-2; 7 positions agree with TRBD2. This CDR3 comprises 15 residues. Germline-derived CDR1 and CDR2 are LNHDA and SQIVND (reference sequence). Germline trimming cut 3 bases from V and 6 bases from J; bases unmatched to any gene: 7. CDR3 protein: CASSIGGSSAGELFF. Here the CDR3 DNA reads TGTGCCAGTAGTATTGGCGGGAGTAGCGCCGGGGAGCTGTTTTTT.

This clonotype came up a few times. The chain uses TRBV19 and TRBJ2-1; D is tentatively TRBD1 or TRBD2 (6 bases each). The CDR3 is 14 residues long. V shed 7 bases and J shed 9 bases, with 19 bases lying between them. The germline gives CDR1 LNHDA, CDR2 SQIVND (reference sequence). CDR3 nucleotides: TGTGCCAGTAATGTATTAGCGGTAGGGGGTGAGCAGTTCTTC. Protein: CASNVLAVGGEQFF.